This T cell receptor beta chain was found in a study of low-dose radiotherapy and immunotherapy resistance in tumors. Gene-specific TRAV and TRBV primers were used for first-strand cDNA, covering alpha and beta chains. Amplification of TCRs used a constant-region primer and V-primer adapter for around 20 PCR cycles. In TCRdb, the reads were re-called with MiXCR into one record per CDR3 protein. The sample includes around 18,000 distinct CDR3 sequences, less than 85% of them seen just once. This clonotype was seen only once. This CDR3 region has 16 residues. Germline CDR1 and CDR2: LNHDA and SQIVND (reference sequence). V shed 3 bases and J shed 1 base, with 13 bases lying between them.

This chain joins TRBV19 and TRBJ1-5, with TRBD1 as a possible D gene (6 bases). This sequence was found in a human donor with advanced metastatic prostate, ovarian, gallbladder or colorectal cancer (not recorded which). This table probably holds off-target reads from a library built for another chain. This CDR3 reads CASSIGGRGSNQPQHF. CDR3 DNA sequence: TGTGCCAGTAGTATTGGGGGCAGGGGAAGCAATCAGCCCCAGCATTTT.